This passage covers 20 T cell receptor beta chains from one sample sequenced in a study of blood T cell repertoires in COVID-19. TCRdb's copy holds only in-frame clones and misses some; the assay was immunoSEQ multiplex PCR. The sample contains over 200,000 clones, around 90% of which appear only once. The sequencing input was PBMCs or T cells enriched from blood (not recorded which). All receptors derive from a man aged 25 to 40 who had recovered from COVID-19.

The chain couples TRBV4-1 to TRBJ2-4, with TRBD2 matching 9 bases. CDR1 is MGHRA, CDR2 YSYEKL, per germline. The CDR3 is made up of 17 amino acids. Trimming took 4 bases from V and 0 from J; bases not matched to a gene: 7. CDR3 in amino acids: CASSRGLADIAKNIQYF. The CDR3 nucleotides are TGCGCCAGCAGCCGGGGACTAGCCGATATAGCCAAAAACATTCAGTACTTC.

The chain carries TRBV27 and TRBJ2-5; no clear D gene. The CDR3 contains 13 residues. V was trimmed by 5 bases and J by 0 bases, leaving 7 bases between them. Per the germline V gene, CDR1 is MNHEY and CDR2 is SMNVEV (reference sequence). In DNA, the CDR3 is TGTGCCAGCAGTAGAGAATACCAAGAGACCCAGTACTTC. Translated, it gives CASSREYQETQYF.

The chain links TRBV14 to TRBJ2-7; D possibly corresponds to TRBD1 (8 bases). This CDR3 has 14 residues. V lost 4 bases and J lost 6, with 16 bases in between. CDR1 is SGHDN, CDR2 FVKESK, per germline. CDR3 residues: CASSPVGGTGEQYF. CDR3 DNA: TGTGCCAGCAGCCCGGTGGGGGGGACAGGCGAGCAGTACTTC.

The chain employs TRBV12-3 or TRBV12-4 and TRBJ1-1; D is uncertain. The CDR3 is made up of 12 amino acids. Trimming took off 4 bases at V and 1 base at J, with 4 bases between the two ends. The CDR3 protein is CASSYKNTEAFF. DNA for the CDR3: TGTGCCAGCAGTTATAAGAACACTGAAGCTTTCTTT.

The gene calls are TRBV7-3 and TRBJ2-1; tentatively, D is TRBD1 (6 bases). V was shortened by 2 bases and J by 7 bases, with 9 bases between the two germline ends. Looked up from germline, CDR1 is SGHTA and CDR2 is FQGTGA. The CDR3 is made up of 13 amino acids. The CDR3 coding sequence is TGTGCCAGCAGCTTATCGGACAGAAATGAGCAGTTCTTC. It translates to CASSLSDRNEQFF.

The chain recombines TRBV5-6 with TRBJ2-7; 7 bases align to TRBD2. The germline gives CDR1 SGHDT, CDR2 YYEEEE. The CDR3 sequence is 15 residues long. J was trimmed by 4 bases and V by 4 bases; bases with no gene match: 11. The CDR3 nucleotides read TGTGCCAGCAGCACAACTAGCGTTGGCCCGTACGAGCAGTACTTC. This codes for CASSTTSVGPYEQYF.

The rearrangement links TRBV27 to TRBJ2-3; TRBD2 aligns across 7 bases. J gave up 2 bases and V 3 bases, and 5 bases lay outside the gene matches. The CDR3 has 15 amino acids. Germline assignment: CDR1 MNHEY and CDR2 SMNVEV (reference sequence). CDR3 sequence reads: CASSLREKDTDTQYF. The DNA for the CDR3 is TGTGCCAGCAGTTTGCGGGAGAAGGACACAGATACGCAGTATTTT.

CDR3 bases: TGTGCCAGCAGCTTGGGGACTAGCGGTCACAATGAGCAGTTCTTC. It translates to CASSLGTSGHNEQFF. The chain combines TRBV5-5 with TRBJ2-1; 10 bases align to TRBD2. Germline V gene data show CDR1 as SGHKS and CDR2 as YYEKEE (reference sequence). CDR3 size: 15 residues. The J segment lost 5 bases and the V segment lost 0 bases, leaving 2 bases of the junction unmatched.

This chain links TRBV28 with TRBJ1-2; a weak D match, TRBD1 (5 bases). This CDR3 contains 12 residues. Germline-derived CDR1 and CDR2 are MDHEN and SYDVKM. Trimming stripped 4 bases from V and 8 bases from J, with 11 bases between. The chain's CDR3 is CASSSGSNGYTF. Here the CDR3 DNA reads TGTGCCAGCAGTTCAGGGTCGAACGGCTACACCTTC.

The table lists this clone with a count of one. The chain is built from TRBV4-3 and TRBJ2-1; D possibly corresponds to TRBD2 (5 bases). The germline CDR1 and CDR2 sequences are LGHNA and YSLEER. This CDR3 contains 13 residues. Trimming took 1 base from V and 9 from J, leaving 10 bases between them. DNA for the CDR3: TGCGCCAGCAGCCAAGGGTTAGCGAGTGAGCAGTTCTTC. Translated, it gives CASSQGLASEQFF.

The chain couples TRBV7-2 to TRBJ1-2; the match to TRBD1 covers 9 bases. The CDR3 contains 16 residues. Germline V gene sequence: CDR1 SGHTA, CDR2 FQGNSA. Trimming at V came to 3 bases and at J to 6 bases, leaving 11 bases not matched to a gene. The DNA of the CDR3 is TGTGCCAGCAGCTTTATAGGGGGACAGGGTCGAGATGGCTACACCTTC. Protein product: CASSFIGGQGRDGYTF.

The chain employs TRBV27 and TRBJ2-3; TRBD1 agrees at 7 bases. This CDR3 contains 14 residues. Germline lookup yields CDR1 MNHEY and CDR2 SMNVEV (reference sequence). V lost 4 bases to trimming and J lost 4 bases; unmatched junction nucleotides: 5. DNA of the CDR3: TGTGCCAGCAGTTCTCCCGGGACAGCAGATACGCAGTATTTT. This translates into CASSSPGTADTQYF.

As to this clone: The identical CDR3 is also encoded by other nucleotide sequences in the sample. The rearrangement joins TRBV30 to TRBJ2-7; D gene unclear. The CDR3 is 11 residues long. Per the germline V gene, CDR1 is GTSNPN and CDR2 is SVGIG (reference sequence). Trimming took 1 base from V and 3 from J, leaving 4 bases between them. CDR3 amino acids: CAWSAGYEQYF. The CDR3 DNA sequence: TGTGCCTGGAGTGCGGGCTACGAGCAGTACTTC. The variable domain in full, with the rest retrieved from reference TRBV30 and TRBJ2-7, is SQTIHQWPATLVQPVGSPLSLECTVEGTSNPNLYWYRQAAGRGLQLLFYSVGIGQISSEVPQNLSASRPQDRQFILSSKKLLLSDSGFYLCAWSAGYEQYFGPGTRLTVT.

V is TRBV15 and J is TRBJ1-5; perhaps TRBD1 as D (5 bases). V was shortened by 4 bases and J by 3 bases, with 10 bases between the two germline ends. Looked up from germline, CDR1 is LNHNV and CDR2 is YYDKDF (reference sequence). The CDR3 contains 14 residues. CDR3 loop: CATSTQGNNQPQHF. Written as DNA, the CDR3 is TGTGCCACCAGCACGCAGGGAAACAATCAGCCCCAGCATTTT.

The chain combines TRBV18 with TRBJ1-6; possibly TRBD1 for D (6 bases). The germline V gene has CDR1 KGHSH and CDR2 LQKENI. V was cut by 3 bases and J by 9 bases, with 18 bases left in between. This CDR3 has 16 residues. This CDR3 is CASSPPGQQTASPLHF. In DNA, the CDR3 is TGTGCCAGCTCACCGCCGGGACAACAAACTGCTTCACCCCTCCACTTT.

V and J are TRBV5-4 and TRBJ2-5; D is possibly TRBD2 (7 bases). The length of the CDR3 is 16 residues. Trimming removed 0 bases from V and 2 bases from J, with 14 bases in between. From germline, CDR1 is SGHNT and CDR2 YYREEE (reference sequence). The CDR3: CASSLGWRGRQETQYF. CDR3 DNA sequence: TGTGCCAGCAGCTTGGGTTGGCGGGGGCGTCAAGAGACCCAGTACTTC.

The CDR3 region is CASSHTSGGYNEQFF. CDR3 nucleotide sequence: TGTGCCAGCAGCCACACTAGCGGGGGTTACAATGAGCAGTTCTTC. The V gene is TRBV14, the J gene TRBJ2-1, with 11 bases matching TRBD2. The V segment lost 3 bases and the J segment 4 bases; nucleotides outside the gene matches: 2. Germline loops: CDR1 SGHDN, CDR2 FVKESK. The CDR3 has 15 amino acids.

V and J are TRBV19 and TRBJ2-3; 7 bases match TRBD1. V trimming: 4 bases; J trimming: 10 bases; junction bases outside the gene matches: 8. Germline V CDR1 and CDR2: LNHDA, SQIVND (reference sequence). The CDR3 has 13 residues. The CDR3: CASSRSTGASQYF. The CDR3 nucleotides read TGTGCCAGTAGTAGGAGTACAGGGGCCTCGCAGTATTTT.

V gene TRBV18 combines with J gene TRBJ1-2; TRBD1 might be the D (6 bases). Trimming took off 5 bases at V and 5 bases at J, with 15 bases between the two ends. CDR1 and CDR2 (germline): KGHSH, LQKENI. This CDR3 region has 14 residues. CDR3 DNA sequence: TGTGCCAGCTCATATTGGACAGCGCCTTATGGCTACACCTTC. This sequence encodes CASSYWTAPYGYTF. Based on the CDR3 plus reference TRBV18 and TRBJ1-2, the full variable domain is NAGVMQNPRHLVRRRGQEARLRCSPMKGHSHVYWYRQLPEEGLKFMVYLQKENIIDESGMPKERFSAEFPKEGPSILRIQQVVRGDSAAYFCASSYWTAPYGYTFGSGTRLTVV.

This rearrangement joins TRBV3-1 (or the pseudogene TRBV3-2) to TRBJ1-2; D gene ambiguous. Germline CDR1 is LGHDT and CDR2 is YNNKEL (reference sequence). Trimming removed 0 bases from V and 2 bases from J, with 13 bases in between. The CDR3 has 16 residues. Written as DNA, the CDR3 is TGTGCCAGCAGCCAAGATGGGAGGAAATTAAACTATGGCTACACCTTC. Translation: CASSQDGRKLNYGYTF.